A selection of T cell receptor beta chains follows, all from one sample in a study of cytomegalovirus exposure and HLA in healthy donors. Profiled with immunoSEQ multiplex PCR; TCRdb holds only in-frame clones, not every one. The sample includes tens of thousands of clones, 80% to 90% of them seen just once. Sequenced: PBMCs. The receptors originated from a man in his late teens or twenties in good health and CMV-seronegative. CDR3s include the opening cysteine and the closing phenylalanine or tryptophan. A D gene is named only where the DNA matches it firmly. Only some rows state a clone size, as once, few, many or a class for expanded clones.

J gene: TRBJ1-3
D gene: TRBD1
V gene: TRBV30
clone size: NA
CDR3 protein: CAWKGTDGNTIYF
CDR3 DNA: TGTGCCTGGAAAGGGACAGACGGAAACACCATATATTTT

J gene: TRBJ2-6
D gene: NA
V gene: TRBV6-6
clone size: NA
CDR3 protein: CASISFGANVLTF
CDR3 DNA: TGTGCCAGCATCTCGTTTGGGGCCAACGTCCTGACTTTC

J gene: TRBJ1-6
D gene: NA
V gene: TRBV30
clone size: once
CDR3 protein: CAWSVRSGALHF
CDR3 DNA: TGTGCCTGGAGTGTACGTTCAGGGGCCCTCCACTTT

J gene: TRBJ1-4
D gene: NA
V gene: TRBV18
clone size: NA
CDR3 protein: CASSNQRATNEKLFF
CDR3 DNA: TGTGCCAGCTCGAACCAGAGGGCAACTAATGAAAAACTGTTTTTT

J gene: TRBJ2-7
D gene: NA
V gene: TRBV4-3
clone size: once
CDR3 protein: CASSQDFLGSLSPKPPYEQYF
CDR3 DNA: TGCGCCAGCAGCCAAGATTTTTTGGGCAGTTTAAGCCCAAAGCCCCCCTACGAGCAGTACTTC

J gene: TRBJ1-5
D gene: NA
V gene: TRBV5-1
clone size: NA
CDR3 protein: CASSSDGAGQPQHF
CDR3 DNA: TGCGCCAGCAGCTCAGATGGGGCAGGGCAGCCCCAGCATTTT

J gene: TRBJ2-1
D gene: NA
V gene: TRBV5-6
clone size: NA
CDR3 protein: CASSLVSPIWGVGYNEQFF
CDR3 DNA: TGTGCCAGCAGCTTGGTTTCCCCCATCTGGGGGGTGGGATACAATGAGCAGTTCTTC

J gene: TRBJ1-1
D gene: NA
V gene: TRBV5-1
clone size: NA
CDR3 protein: CASSLLQVGTEAFF
CDR3 DNA: TGCGCCAGCAGCTTGCTACAGGTTGGGACTGAAGCTTTCTTT

J gene: TRBJ2-1
D gene: TRBD2
V gene: TRBV2
clone size: once
CDR3 protein: CACLGTSYHRGYNEQFF
CDR3 DNA: TGTGCCTGCCTAGGGACTAGCTACCACAGGGGCTACAATGAGCAGTTCTTC

J gene: TRBJ2-5
D gene: TRBD1
V gene: TRBV6-1
clone size: few
CDR3 protein: CASSGRQGLEQYF
CDR3 DNA: TGTGCCAGCAGTGGTAGACAGGGGTTAGAGCAGTACTTC

J gene: TRBJ2-3
D gene: TRBD2
V gene: TRBV15
clone size: NA
CDR3 protein: CATSREVYSGRAIGNADTQYF
CDR3 DNA: TGTGCCACCAGCAGAGAGGTATATAGCGGGAGGGCCATTGGGAATGCAGATACGCAGTATTTT